This record covers a single T cell receptor beta chain. There is no known antigen for this receptor. Per-base qualities were not stored, and no clone one base away is much larger. This record belongs to a study of blood T cell repertoires in COVID-19 (dated by TCRdb to 2018 to 2020). A note on the overall study: The collaborator samples originated in the United States, Italy and Spain and spanned the acute and convalescent phases of COVID-19. The repertoires were made available in a free public database intended to serve as a resource for research on the immune response to SARS-CoV-2. The material from the prospective study consisted of cDNA or gDNA derived from T cells, B-cell-depleted T cells, or PBMCs. The samples were drawn from the first 160 participants of the ongoing ImmuneRACE study and from some 1,300 subjects provided by 6 global collaborators. Sample metadata almost always included a de-identified subject ID, COVID-19 status, age in years and sex. The dataset comprised deeply sampled blood TCRbeta repertoires from subjects exposed to, actively infected with, or recovered from COVID-19. Where available, HLA class I and class II types were obtained from metadata supplied by the sample provider rather than from assay-based typing. Broader findings and caveats from the paper: The amount of clinical and demographic metadata varied by source and participant and was provided uncurated.

TCRbeta CDR3 regions were amplified from genomic DNA by means of the immunoSEQ Assay, a bias-controlled multiplex PCR. In the original analysis: The number of nucleated cells in each sample was estimated from the amplification of reference gene primers within the assay. Sequence reads were collapsed and filtered to measure the absolute abundance of every unique TCRbeta CDR3 rearrangement. Productive Simpson clonality was computed per sample as the square root of Simpson's diversity index over productive rearrangements. Here the immuneACCESS table is served through TCRdb, limited to in-frame sequences with V and J called. Missing clones are a known gap in these copies; in checked studies unresolved V genes cover under half, and the rest lacks a known reason. D and trimming come from the DNA, and the V and J calls and clone size come from that table. The sample table shows roughly 340,000 clones, and around 87% are seen once. 0.95% to 1.1% of the sample goes to the ten largest clones.

The CDR3 starts with the cysteine, ends with the phenylalanine, and has 15 residues. The sequence is cut down to CDR3 DNA, 45 bases in frame from base 1. V is cut by 4 bases and J by 1 base, and the space between the germline ends is 14 bases. CDR1 and CDR2 are drawn from the germline V gene: SGDLS, YYNGEE. Participants in the prospective study were enrolled through a virtual design, were aged 18 to 89 years, and lived in roughly 25 United States geographic areas. Cohort assignment in the prospective study relied on participant-reported clinical history from a screening survey and a study questionnaire. ImmuneRACE Cohort 3 recovered participants were defined by two consecutive negative NP/OP PCR tests, healthcare professional clearance, or symptom resolution. In the prospective study, mobile phlebotomists collected whole blood, serum and a nasopharyngeal or oropharyngeal swab from each participant. Prospective study participants could optionally give additional blood draws and questionnaires over an approximately 2-month period. Before DNA extraction, blood samples from the prospective study were shipped at room temperature or frozen.

This clonotype was sampled from a man between 18 and 35 years old who had recovered from COVID-19. Recombination linked TRBV9 to TRBJ1-1; the D gene cannot be resolved reliably. Input material: PBMCs or T cells enriched from blood (not recorded which). The CDR3 in this case is CASSRVAHWNTEAFF. Read as DNA, the sequence is TGTGCCAGCAGCCGCGTAGCCCACTGGAACACTGAAGCTTTCTTT.